A selection of T cell receptor beta chains follows, all from one sample in a study of OX40 agonist ivuxolimab in advanced cancers. Assay used: immunoSEQ multiplex PCR; TCRdb lists only in-frame clones, some missing. The table has a few thousand clones, roughly four fifths seen once. The sample here was CD4+ or CD8+ T cells sorted from blood, taken in a trial of the OX40 agonist ivuxolimab. These receptor sequences come from an adult with an advanced solid tumor such as melanoma, head and neck, liver or kidney cancer. The CDR3 runs from the conserved cysteine through the conserved F or W. Each record gives: clone size, V gene, J gene, CDR3 length, D gene, CDR3 protein, CDR3 DNA. A D gene is named only where the DNA matches it firmly. A clone size is listed for some rows: how often the clone was seen (once, few, many), or a class if it is expanded.

-	TRBV6-5	TRBJ2-7	14	TRBD1	CASSYDGTAYEQYF	TGTGCCAGCAGTTACGATGGGACAGCCTACGAGCAGTACTTC
-	TRBV30	TRBJ2-7	14	-	CAWSGPSVSYEQYF	TGTGCCTGGAGTGGTCCTAGCGTCTCCTACGAGCAGTACTTC
-	TRBV6-6	TRBJ2-1	13	-	CASSYSNWDEQFF	TGTGCCAGCAGTTACTCGAATTGGGATGAGCAGTTCTTC
-	TRBV4-1	TRBJ1-2	15	-	CASSQDPGTGYGYTF	TGCGCCAGCAGCCAAGATCCAGGGACTGGCTATGGCTACACCTTC
-	TRBV12-5	TRBJ2-2	17	TRBD1	CASGLATGTGNTGELFF	TGTGCTAGTGGTTTAGCAACCGGGACAGGTAACACCGGGGAGCTGTTTTTT
-	TRBV30	TRBJ2-1	15	-	CAWSAPWEYGNEQFF	TGTGCCTGGAGCGCCCCGTGGGAGTACGGCAATGAGCAGTTCTTC
-	TRBV6-6	TRBJ1-1	13	-	CASSYNTNTEAFF	TGTGCCAGCAGTTACAACACGAACACTGAAGCTTTCTTT
-	TRBV10-2	TRBJ2-1	12	-	CASSDLPPDPFF	TGCGCCAGCAGTGACCTCCCCCCGGACCCCTTCTTC
once	TRBV28	TRBJ2-2	15	TRBD2	CASSLSGGSTGELFF	TGTGCCAGCAGTCTGAGCGGGGGGTCCACCGGGGAGCTGTTTTTT
-	TRBV7-9	TRBJ2-7	15	-	CASTDGGGGIGEQYF	TGTGCCAGCACCGACGGGGGAGGGGGCATAGGCGAGCAGTACTTC
once	TRBV30	TRBJ1-1	12	-	CAWFYSRVEAFF	TGTGCCTGGTTTTACTCCAGGGTTGAGGCTTTCTTT
-	TRBV15	TRBJ2-7	15	-	CATSREDSSSYEQYF	TGTGCCACCAGCAGAGAGGACTCGAGCTCCTACGAGCAGTACTTC
-	TRBV7-3	TRBJ2-5	13	-	CASSFRAQETQYF	TGTGCCAGCAGCTTCAGAGCCCAAGAGACCCAGTACTTC
-	TRBV5-1	TRBJ2-1	17	TRBD2	CASSLGASGPPYNEQFF	TGCGCCAGCAGCTTGGGCGCTAGCGGGCCCCCTTACAATGAGCAGTTCTTC
-	TRBV7-9	TRBJ1-2	13	-	CASSSLDLNGYTF	TGTGCCAGCAGCTCTCTAGACCTGAATGGCTACACCTTC
-	TRBV7-9	TRBJ1-1	12	-	CASSLEGPEAFF	TGTGCCAGCAGCTTAGAAGGCCCTGAAGCTTTCTTT
-	TRBV15	TRBJ2-2	16	TRBD2	CATSRPTSGPTGELFF	TGTGCCACCAGCAGACCGACTAGCGGACCCACCGGGGAGCTGTTTTTT
-	TRBV27	TRBJ1-5	14	-	CASKQGGGNQPQHF	TGTGCCAGCAAACAGGGAGGCGGAAATCAGCCCCAGCATTTT
-	TRBV4-1	TRBJ2-1	16	TRBD1	CASSRRGQGLDNEQFF	TGCGCCAGCAGCCGCCGCGGACAGGGCCTGGACAATGAGCAGTTCTTC
-	TRBV7-9	TRBJ2-7	14	TRBD1	CASSFSDRDYEQYF	TGTGCCAGCAGCTTTTCCGACAGGGACTACGAGCAGTACTTC
-	TRBV5-5	TRBJ1-1	14	-	CASSLGSGIPEAFF	TGTGCCAGCAGCCTCGGCTCGGGGATCCCTGAAGCTTTCTTT
-	TRBV7-9	TRBJ1-1	15	TRBD1	CASSLHRGLNTEAFF	TGTGCCAGCAGCTTACACAGGGGGCTGAACACTGAAGCTTTCTTT
-	TRBV5-1	TRBJ2-7	16	TRBD2	CASSLEGTSGSNEQYF	TGCGCCAGCAGCTTGGAAGGGACTAGCGGGAGTAACGAGCAGTACTTC
-	TRBV7-2	TRBJ1-4	13	-	CASSYVPNEKLFF	TGTGCCAGCAGCTACGTGCCTAATGAAAAACTGTTTTTT
-	TRBV4-1	TRBJ2-7	14	TRBD2	CASSITSGDYEQYF	TGCGCCAGCAGCATAACTAGCGGGGACTACGAGCAGTACTTC
few	TRBV11-2	TRBJ2-7	14	-	CASSPGGATYEQYF	TGTGCCAGCAGCCCTGGCGGGGCCACCTACGAGCAGTACTTC
-	TRBV27	TRBJ2-5	15	-	CASNEIGGVGETQYF	TGTGCCAGCAATGAGATAGGGGGAGTGGGTGAGACCCAGTACTTC
-	TRBV5-5	TRBJ2-5	13	-	CASSLGKAETQYF	TGTGCCAGCAGCTTGGGAAAGGCGGAGACCCAGTACTTC
-	TRBV7-7	TRBJ2-2	14	-	CASSRNLNTGELFF	TGTGCTAGCAGCCGAAACTTAAACACCGGGGAGCTGTTTTTT
-	TRBV4-1	TRBJ2-5	17	-	CASSQDQGISGAETQYF	TGCGCCAGCAGCCAAGATCAAGGAATCTCCGGGGCAGAGACCCAGTACTTC
-	TRBV11-3	TRBJ2-2	18	-	CASSDCEVGDVDTGELFF	TGTGCCAGCAGTGATTGTGAAGTAGGAGACGTCGACACCGGGGAGCTGTTTTTT
once	TRBV9	TRBJ2-2	16	TRBD2	CASSGTSGSVAGELFF	TGTGCCAGCAGCGGGACTAGCGGGAGTGTGGCCGGGGAGCTGTTTTTT
-	TRBV28	TRBJ1-3	15	-	CASSLSEGDGNTIYF	TGTGCCAGCAGCCTGTCGGAGGGGGACGGAAACACCATATATTTT
-	TRBV7-9	TRBJ2-2	19	-	CASSLFRRGRLSNTGELFF	TGTGCCAGCAGCTTATTTAGGAGGGGGCGCCTCTCGAACACCGGGGAGCTGTTTTTT
-	TRBV21-1	TRBJ1-2	17	-	CASSSQNSGTGNYGYTF	TGTGCCAGCAGCTCACAAAACAGTGGGACAGGAAACTATGGCTACACCTTC
-	TRBV5-5	TRBJ1-1	13	-	CASSLLGGTEAFF	TGTGCCAGCAGCTTGTTAGGGGGCACTGAAGCTTTCTTT
-	TRBV7-8	TRBJ1-3	17	-	CASSLGAKGFSGNTIYF	TGTGCCAGCAGCTTAGGGGCTAAGGGTTTCTCTGGAAACACCATATATTTT